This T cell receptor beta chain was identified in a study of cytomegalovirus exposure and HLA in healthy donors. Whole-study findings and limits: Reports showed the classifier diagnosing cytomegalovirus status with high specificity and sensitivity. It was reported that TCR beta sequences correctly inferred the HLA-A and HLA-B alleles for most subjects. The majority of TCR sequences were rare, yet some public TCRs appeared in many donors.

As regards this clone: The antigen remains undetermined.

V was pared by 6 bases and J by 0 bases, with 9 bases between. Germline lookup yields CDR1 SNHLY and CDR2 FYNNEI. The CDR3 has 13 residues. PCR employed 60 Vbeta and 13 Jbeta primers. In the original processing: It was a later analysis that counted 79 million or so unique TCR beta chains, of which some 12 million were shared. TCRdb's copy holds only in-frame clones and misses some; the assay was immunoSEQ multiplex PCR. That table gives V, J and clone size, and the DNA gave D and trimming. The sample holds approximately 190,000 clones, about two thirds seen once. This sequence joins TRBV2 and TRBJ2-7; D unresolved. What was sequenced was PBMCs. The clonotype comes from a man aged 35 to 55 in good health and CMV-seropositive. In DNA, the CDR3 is TGTGCCAGCAGGCCGGTGAGCTCCTACGAGCAGTACTTC. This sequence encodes CASRPVSSYEQYF.